These 6 T cell receptor beta chains were sequenced from one sample in a study of CD8 T cells in Susac syndrome. An amount of RNA that ranged from 0.5 to 1 ug was reverse transcribed with random hexamers. TCRdb fed the immunoSEQ multiplex PCR reads into MiXCR, producing one record per CDR3 protein. The sample records around 79,000 distinct CDR3 sequences, 94% being singletons. Sequenced input: CD8+ T cells from PBMCs. The receptors derive from a human donor with Susac syndrome.

This chain connects TRBV9 to TRBJ2-7; TRBD1 matches 7 bases. CDR3 length: 15 amino acids. The junction had 9 bases not matched to a gene; V was cut back by 4 bases and J by 2 bases. CDR1 and CDR2 from the germline V gene are SGDLS and YYNGEE. The chain's CDR3 is CASSPKTGSPYEQYF. The CDR3 DNA is TGTGCCAGCAGCCCAAAGACAGGGAGTCCCTACGAGCAGTACTTC.

The gene calls are TRBV12-3 or TRBV12-4 and TRBJ2-1; 9 bases agree with TRBD1. The junction had 6 bases not matched to a gene; V was cut back by 2 bases and J by 7 bases. CDR3 length: 15 amino acids. The CDR3 here is CASSLTGGARNEQFF. In nucleotides, the CDR3 is TGTGCCAGCAGTTTAACAGGGGGCGCGAGGAATGAGCAGTTCTTC.

This sequence joins TRBV2 and TRBJ2-3; maybe TRBD2 (5 bases). Per germline, CDR1 SNHLY and CDR2 FYNNEI. V lost 8 bases, J lost 0 bases, and 15 bases lay in between. CDR3 length equals 15 residues. CDR3 sequence (DNA): TGTGCCAGCCCTACGGCGGGCAGGAGCACAGATACGCAGTATTTT. Its translation: CASPTAGRSTDTQYF. Complete variable domain (other parts from reference TRBV2 and TRBJ2-3): EPEVTQTPSHQVTQMGQEVILRCVPISNHLYFYWYRQILGQKVEFLVSFYNNEISEKSEIFDDQFSVERPDGSNFTLKIRSTKLEDSAMYFCASPTAGRSTDTQYFGPGTRLTVL.

The rearrangement joins TRBV20-1 to TRBJ2-2; 15 bases align to TRBD2. Germline assignment: CDR1 DFQATT and CDR2 SNEGSKA (reference sequence). This CDR3 is 17 amino acids long. The V segment lost 5 bases and the J segment 3 bases; nucleotides outside the gene matches: 7. CDR3 amino acids: CSAPRTSGGVYTGELFF. CDR3 coding DNA: TGCAGTGCTCCCCGGACTAGCGGGGGGGTGTACACCGGGGAGCTGTTTTTT.

The chain recombines TRBV9 with TRBJ1-2; no definite D call. V was cut by 0 bases and J by 0 bases, with 18 bases left in between. The CDR3 covers 18 residues. Germline V gene lookup returns CDR1 SGDLS and CDR2 YYNGEE. CDR3 protein: CASSVGSNDRGANYGYTF. The CDR3 DNA follows: TGTGCCAGCAGCGTAGGTTCCAACGACCGGGGTGCTAACTATGGCTACACCTTC.

This chain connects TRBV7-9 to TRBJ2-1; TRBD2 aligns across 10 bases. Trimming at V came to 6 bases and at J to 7 bases, leaving 6 bases not matched to a gene. Germline V gene sequence: CDR1 SEHNR, CDR2 FQNEAQ (reference sequence). This CDR3 contains 14 residues. Here the CDR3 DNA reads TGTGCCAGCAGAGCGGGGGGGAGGATAAATGAGCAGTTCTTC. Protein sequence: CASRAGGRINEQFF. The whole variable domain, remainder taken from reference TRBV7-9 and TRBJ2-1, is DTGVSQNPRHKITKRGQNVTFRCDPISEHNRLYWYRQTLGQGPEFLTYFQNEAQLEKSRLLSDRFSAERPKGSFSTLEIQRTEQGDSAMYLCASRAGGRINEQFFGPGTRLTVL.